This T cell receptor (beta chain) is drawn from a study of blood T cell repertoires in COVID-19. In the study overall: From the United States, Italy and Spain came samples of acute and convalescent COVID-19. PBMCs, B-cell-depleted T cells, or T cells provided the cDNA or gDNA that made up the material.

In the original workflow: Reference gene primer amplification gave estimated nucleated cell counts. Here immunoSEQ multiplex PCR was the method, and the copy in TCRdb shows in-frame clones only, minus some. V and J calls plus clone size are reproduced from that table; the DNA served to infer D and trimming. The sample has some 63,000 clones; 85% are singletons. The CDR3 contains 15 residues. Germline-derived CDR1 and CDR2 are MNHEY and SVGAGI. Trimming cost V 2 bases and J 4 bases; bases outside gene matches: 5. Sequencing was carried out using peripheral blood. The TCR originated in a human donor in a cohort sampled during active COVID-19. The chain carries TRBV6-5 and TRBJ1-3; 7 positions match TRBD1. The CDR3 DNA reads as TGTGCCAGCAGTTACGAGGGGGCGGCGGGAAACACCATATATTTT. This gives the protein CASSYEGAAGNTIYF.